What follows are 31 T cell receptor beta chains derived from one specimen sequenced in a study of early T cells in non-severe SARS-CoV-2 infection. Via MiXCR, TCRdb re-called the 5' RACE reads, giving one row per CDR3 protein. Here the sample spans about 61,000 distinct CDR3 sequences, 11% being singletons. The sequencing input was whole blood. The source is an adult who was a healthcare worker with PCR-confirmed SARS-CoV-2 infection or an uninfected control (not recorded which).

V usage is TRBV6-1 and J usage is TRBJ1-2; D gene uncertain. Per germline, CDR1 MNHNS and CDR2 SASEGT. The CDR3 consists of 14 residues. V lost 6 bases and J lost 4, with 15 bases in between. The CDR3 bases are TGTGCCAGCAGACGTGCAGGACGGTTCTATGGCTACACCTTC. The encoded protein is CASRRAGRFYGYTF.

V is TRBV21-1 and J is TRBJ2-7; the D call of TRBD1 is as the table states it, not checked on the DNA. TRBV21-1 is designated a pseudogene. CDR3 length: 14 residues. CDR3 nucleotide sequence: TGTGCCAGCAGCAACGGGGGGCCTTCCTACGAGCAGTACTTC. Amino acids: CASSNGGPSYEQYF.

This chain connects TRBV6-6 to TRBJ2-3; D is unresolved. Per the germline V gene, CDR1 is MNHNY and CDR2 is SVGAGI (reference sequence). V was clipped by 5 bases and J by 5 bases, with 20 bases between them. This CDR3 comprises 16 residues. The CDR3 DNA reads TGTGCCAGCAGTCCTCGGCCGGGCTCTAACGTAGATACGCAGTATTTT. It translates to CASSPRPGSNVDTQYF.

This clonotype was counted ten times or more. V gene TRBV2 combines with J gene TRBJ1-2, with TRBD1 as a possible D gene (6 bases). V gave up 1 base and J gave up 4 bases, with 13 bases separating them. CDR3 length: 15 amino acids. CDR1 and CDR2 (germline): SNHLY, FYNNEI. The CDR3 sequence is CASSEGQAGVYGYTF. For the CDR3, the DNA is TGTGCCAGCAGTGAAGGACAGGCTGGGGTCTATGGCTACACCTTC. The whole variable domain, remainder taken from reference TRBV2 and TRBJ1-2, is EPEVTQTPSHQVTQMGQEVILRCVPISNHLYFYWYRQILGQKVEFLVSFYNNEISEKSEIFDDQFSVERPDGSNFTLKIRSTKLEDSAMYFCASSEGQAGVYGYTFGSGTRLTVV.

At least ten counts were recorded for this clonotype. The J gene is TRBJ2-5, the V gene TRBV12-5; D remains unclear. The CDR3 contains 13 residues. Germline loops: CDR1 LGHNT, CDR2 FRNRAP. With 6 bases removed from V and 2 bases from J, the gap between germline ends came to 10 bases. The DNA of the CDR3 is TGTGCTAGTGGGGATCAAGGACAAGAGACCCAGTACTTC. Encoded protein: CASGDQGQETQYF.

The gene calls are TRBV12-3 or TRBV12-4 and TRBJ2-5, with 8 bases lining up with TRBD1. The CDR3 has 15 residues. V gave up 5 bases and J gave up 9 bases; unmatched junction bases: 14. The CDR3 DNA is TGTGCCAGCAGTCCCGGGACAGGCACTACCGGGGCCCAGTACTTC. This encodes CASSPGTGTTGAQYF.

Ten or more counts support this clonotype. The chain combines TRBV28 with TRBJ2-5; 9 nucleotides match TRBD1. Germline CDR1 reads MDHEN; CDR2 reads SYDVKM. This CDR3 is built from 15 residues. The V segment lost 6 bases and the J segment 2 bases; nucleotides outside the gene matches: 7. Here the CDR3 reads CASRGGGQGQETQYF. Written as DNA, the CDR3 is TGTGCCAGCAGAGGGGGGGGACAGGGACAAGAGACCCAGTACTTC.

The table lists this clonotype with a few counts. The chain employs TRBV20-1 and TRBJ2-3; TRBD2 matches at 12 bases. V dropped 5 bases and J dropped 1; count of bases not matched to a gene: 4. Looked up from germline, CDR1 is DFQATT and CDR2 is SNEGSKA (reference sequence). The CDR3 spans 15 residues. CDR3 in DNA: TGCAGTGCTGATCGGACTAGCGGGGGCACAGATACGCAGTATTTT. It specifies CSADRTSGGTDTQYF.

In its sample, this clonotype was seen many times. The chain uses TRBV28 and TRBJ2-2, with 7 bases that match TRBD2. Germline lookup yields CDR1 MDHEN and CDR2 SYDVKM. V lost 6 bases, J lost 5 bases, and 12 bases stayed unmatched. The length of the CDR3 is 16 residues. This CDR3 is CASRNNPGGGTGELFF. The CDR3 DNA reads TGTGCCAGCAGAAATAATCCGGGAGGCGGAACCGGGGAGCTGTTTTTT.

This clonotype has a count of ten or more. This chain links TRBV7-9 with TRBJ2-2; D remains unclear. The CDR3 extends over 15 amino acids. V lost 3 bases and J lost 4, with 12 bases in between. Looked up from germline, CDR1 is SEHNR and CDR2 is FQNEAQ (reference sequence). CDR3 coding DNA: TGTGCCAGCAGCTTTTCAATGTCTGGCACCGGGGAGCTGTTTTTT. This gives the protein CASSFSMSGTGELFF.

The chain couples TRBV6-5 to TRBJ1-2; 11 nucleotides match TRBD1. This CDR3 is built from 14 residues. Trimming at V came to 6 bases and at J to 9 bases, leaving 9 bases not matched to a gene. Germline V gene data show CDR1 as MNHEY and CDR2 as SVGAGI. The DNA for the CDR3 is TGTGCCAGCAGCTCGGACAGGGGGCGCGTGCGCTACACCTTC. Its translation is CASSSDRGRVRYTF.

CDR3 loop: CASSLADENYGYTF. CDR3 nucleotides: TGCGCCAGCAGCTTGGCGGATGAGAACTATGGCTACACCTTC. The chain carries TRBV5-1 and TRBJ1-2; D is undetermined. V was clipped by 0 bases and J by 2 bases, with 8 bases between them. In germline, CDR1 is SGHRS, CDR2 YFSETQ. The CDR3 runs to 14 residues. Filled out from reference TRBV5-1 and TRBJ1-2, the complete variable domain reads KAGVTQTPRYLIKTRGQQVTLSCSPISGHRSVSWYQQTPGQGLQFLFEYFSETQRNKGNFPGRFSGRQFSNSRSEMNVSTLELGDSALYLCASSLADENYGYTFGSGTRLTVV.

Ten or more counts support this clonotype. The chain combines TRBV12-3 or TRBV12-4 with TRBJ1-1; D perhaps matches TRBD1 (6 bases). With 5 bases removed from V and 0 bases from J, the gap between germline ends came to 7 bases. The CDR3 length is 13 residues. In DNA, the CDR3 is TGTGCCAGCAGTACAGGGTTGAACACTGAAGCTTTCTTT. The encoded protein is CASSTGLNTEAFF.

There are many counts of this clonotype. The V and J genes are TRBV18 and TRBJ1-4, with 9 bases identical to TRBD1. The CDR3 spans 14 residues. Germline CDR1 KGHSH, CDR2 LQKENI. Trimming at V came to 5 bases and at J to 11 bases, leaving 9 bases not matched to a gene. CDR3 in amino acids: CASSTGQGSWKLFF. For the CDR3, the DNA is TGTGCCAGCTCAACAGGACAGGGGTCTTGGAAACTGTTTTTT.

This clonotype was found a few times. The V and J genes are TRBV27 and TRBJ1-1, with D tentatively TRBD1 (6 bases). V lost 3 bases, J lost 4 bases, and 6 bases lay in between. This CDR3 is 12 amino acids long. The V gene's germline CDR1 is MNHEY and CDR2 SMNVEV (reference sequence). The CDR3 loop reads CASSLGATEAFF. The CDR3 DNA sequence: TGTGCCAGCAGTTTGGGGGCCACTGAAGCTTTCTTT.

In its sample, this clonotype was seen once. This chain links TRBV25-1 with TRBJ1-5, with D uncertain. Trimming cost V 1 base and J 10 bases, with 14 bases left between them. Germline CDR1 is MGHDK and CDR2 is SYGVNS. CDR3 length: 14 residues. CDR3 in amino acids: CASSESGTLYPQHF. CDR3 bases: TGTGCCAGCAGTGAATCCGGCACTTTGTATCCCCAGCATTTT. The complete variable domain, with remaining parts taken from reference TRBV25-1 and TRBJ1-5, reads EADIYQTPRYLVIGTGKKITLECSQTMGHDKMYWYQQDPGMELHLIHYSYGVNSTEKGDLSSESTVSRIRTEHFPLTLESARPSHTSQYLCASSESGTLYPQHFGDGTRLSIL.

This clonotype showed up just a few times. V and J are TRBV7-2 and TRBJ2-3; 11 nucleotides line up with TRBD2. CDR1 is SGHTA, CDR2 FQGNSA, per germline. V shed 4 bases, J shed 6 bases, and the junction held 3 bases outside the gene matches. The CDR3 runs 14 residues. In DNA form, the CDR3 reads TGTGCCAGCAGCTCTAGCGGGGGGAAGGATACGCAGTATTTT. Protein product: CASSSSGGKDTQYF.

This chain connects TRBV6-2 or TRBV6-3 to TRBJ2-1, with TRBD1 as a possible D gene (6 bases). Germline V CDR1 and CDR2: MNHEY, SVGEGT. This CDR3 region has 15 residues. The V gene lost 0 bases and the J gene lost 10 bases, with 16 bases spanning the gap. In DNA form, the CDR3 reads TGTGCCAGCAGTTACTCGGAGACAGGCACCTGGGAGCAGTTCTTC. As protein: CASSYSETGTWEQFF.

This clonotype was counted many times. The chain has TRBV6-5 and TRBJ2-7; no definite D call. This CDR3 is 17 amino acids long. Trimming took off 2 bases at V and 0 bases at J, with 17 bases between the two ends. CDR1 is MNHEY and CDR2 is SVGAGI in the germline V gene. The CDR3 DNA is TGTGCCAGCAGTTACACCGCCCAGGCCACGTACTCCTACGAGCAGTACTTC. Translating gives CASSYTAQATYSYEQYF.

This chain uses TRBV5-1 with TRBJ1-6; D gene uncertain. CDR3 length equals 15 residues. V was clipped by 4 bases and J by 9 bases, with 17 bases between them. In germline, CDR1 is SGHRS, CDR2 YFSETQ. CDR3 sequence (DNA): TGCGCCAGCAGCCTGTGGCCTCGGGGTCGTTCACCCCTCCACTTT. As protein: CASSLWPRGRSPLHF. The variable domain in full, with the rest retrieved from reference TRBV5-1 and TRBJ1-6, is KAGVTQTPRYLIKTRGQQVTLSCSPISGHRSVSWYQQTPGQGLQFLFEYFSETQRNKGNFPGRFSGRQFSNSRSEMNVSTLELGDSALYLCASSLWPRGRSPLHFGNGTRLTVT.

The chain combines TRBV29-1 with TRBJ2-7, with 13 bases matching TRBD2. This CDR3 region has 14 residues. The germline CDR1 and CDR2 sequences are SQVTM and ANQGSEA. Trimming cost V 6 bases and J 2 bases; bases outside gene matches: 4. This CDR3 is CSVFGTSGAYEQYF. CDR3 DNA sequence: TGCAGCGTCTTCGGGACTAGCGGGGCCTACGAGCAGTACTTC.

J is TRBJ2-6 and V is TRBV7-3, with D maybe TRBD1 (6 bases). Germline-derived CDR1 and CDR2 are SGHTA and FQGTGA. This CDR3 is 15 amino acids long. V lost 3 bases and J 2 bases, leaving 8 bases between the germline ends. The CDR3 loop reads CASSFGQPGANVLTF. CDR3 DNA: TGTGCCAGCAGCTTCGGACAGCCTGGGGCCAACGTCCTGACTTTC. Supplemented by reference TRBV7-3 and TRBJ2-6, the full variable domain reads GAGVSQTPSNKVTEKGKYVELRCDPISGHTALYWYRQSLGQGPEFLIYFQGTGAADDSGLPNDRFFAVRPEGSVSTLKIQRTERGDSAVYLCASSFGQPGANVLTFGAGSRLTVL.

The chain carries TRBV5-1 and TRBJ1-3; D is uncertain. The CDR3 has 19 amino acids. Germline CDR1 and CDR2: SGHRS and YFSETQ. The V end was cut by 2 bases, the J end by 0 bases, with 21 bases between. The CDR3 DNA follows: TGCGCCAGCAGCTTTGGCGCTTCAGCGGACGGAGACTCTGGAAACACCATATATTTT. It translates to CASSFGASADGDSGNTIYF.

The CDR3 coding sequence is TGTGCCAGCAGTTCCCGCGCCCCCGGCCAGCGTGGCACAGATACGCAGTATTTT. As protein: CASSSRAPGQRGTDTQYF. The genes are TRBV6-5 and TRBJ2-3; D gene unclear. The V gene's germline CDR1 is MNHEY and CDR2 SVGAGI. Deletions cut 4 bases from V and 1 base from J, with 21 bases between. The CDR3 extends over 18 amino acids.

The chain joins TRBV9 to TRBJ1-1; a possible D gene is TRBD1 (6 bases). V dropped 3 bases and J dropped 1 base, with 10 bases sitting between them. Germline CDR1 reads SGDLS; CDR2 reads YYNGEE. This CDR3 has 14 residues. The CDR3 reads CASSEYRENTEAFF. The CDR3 nucleotides are TGTGCCAGCAGCGAGTACAGGGAGAACACTGAAGCTTTCTTT.

This clonotype was seen at least ten times. This chain joins TRBV10-3 and TRBJ1-2; TRBD1 aligns across 7 bases. The germline gives CDR1 ENHRY, CDR2 SYGVKD. This CDR3 contains 13 residues. The V gene end was trimmed by 7 bases and the J gene end by 4 bases; junction bases not matched to a gene: 6. CDR3 in amino acids: CAITAGGSYGYTF. The CDR3 bases are TGTGCCATCACGGCAGGGGGAAGCTATGGCTACACCTTC.

This clonotype has only a few counts. This rearrangement joins TRBV4-3 to TRBJ2-7; D unresolved. Germline CDR1 and CDR2: LGHNA and YSLEER. Trimming took off 0 bases at V and 4 bases at J, with 7 bases between the two ends. This CDR3 spans 13 amino acids. In DNA form, the CDR3 reads TGCGCCAGCAGCCAAGATCTGGGATACGAGCAGTACTTC. Amino acid sequence: CASSQDLGYEQYF.

This clonotype was recorded many times. V is TRBV5-6 and J is TRBJ2-2; 7 bases are shared with TRBD1. The CDR3 contains 13 residues. Germline CDR1 reads SGHDT; CDR2 reads YYEEEE. V was clipped by 7 bases and J by 4 bases; unmatched bases: 4. CDR3 protein: CASGHRGTGELFF. DNA of the CDR3: TGTGCCAGCGGCCACAGGGGCACCGGGGAGCTGTTTTTT. The full variable domain, rest sourced from reference TRBV5-6 and TRBJ2-2, is DAGVTQSPTHLIKTRGQQVTLRCSPKSGHDTVSWYQQALGQGPQFIFQYYEEEERQRGNFPDRFSGHQFPNYSSELNVNALLLGDSALYLCASGHRGTGELFFGEGSRLTVL.

In this sample, this clonotype turned up a few times. One end of the junction does not line up with germline, which may come from a read error. The V gene is TRBV12-3 or TRBV12-4, the J gene TRBJ2-5; the match to TRBD1 covers 9 bases. This CDR3 spans 12 amino acids. The CDR3: CASSLGGTGKNF. In DNA form, the CDR3 reads TGTGCCAGCAGTTTAGGAGGGACAGGGAAGAACTTC.

The sample holds a few counts of this clonotype. V usage is TRBV9 and J usage is TRBJ2-2; D ambiguous. Germline V gene sequence: CDR1 SGDLS, CDR2 YYNGEE. There are 14 residues in the CDR3. Trimming took 2 bases from V and 7 from J, leaving 12 bases between them. The DNA of the CDR3 is TGTGCCAGCAGCGTTTCGGAACGACTCGGGGAGCTGTTTTTT. This translates into CASSVSERLGELFF. Drawing the rest from reference TRBV9 and TRBJ2-2, the complete variable domain is DSGVTQTPKHLITATGQRVTLRCSPRSGDLSVYWYQQSLDQGLQFLIQYYNGEERAKGNILERFSAQQFPDLHSELNLSSLELGDSALYFCASSVSERLGELFFGEGSRLTVL.

V is TRBV20-1 and J is TRBJ2-7; the D is unclear. With 1 base removed from V and 3 bases from J, the gap between germline ends came to 4 bases. From germline, CDR1 is DFQATT and CDR2 SNEGSKA (reference sequence). The CDR3 sequence is 11 residues long. CDR3 nucleotides: TGCAGTGCTAGAGGAGACTACGAGCAGTACTTC. Amino acids: CSARGDYEQYF.